This T cell receptor (beta chain) was sequenced in a study of T cell repertoires in cytomegalovirus infection (dated by TCRdb to the late 2010s). For the study in its entirety: The HLA type of each donor mattered for the analysis, because public TCR beta signatures pointed to carriage of CMV infection along with the matching HLA type. What the work shows at the level of the full study, not this receptor alone: The ex vivo response was dominated by HLA-C-restricted CMV-specific TCR beta clonotypes, which also provided the single most frequent clonotype in two of eight donors. Cumulative frequency of public TCR beta family members discriminated carriers of CMV infection plus the relevant HLA type in this cohort and an independent roughly 330-donor cohort.

The germline V gene sets CDR1 to SGHTA and CDR2 to FQGNSA. V is shortened by 3 bases, J by 4 bases, and the region joining them spans 6 bases. The CDR3 runs 13 residues from the cysteine to the phenylalanine. The read is trimmed to its CDR3 DNA, 39 bases read in frame from base 1. Sequencing relied on an Illumina HiSeq 1500. TCRdb handled the public reads itself, with Q25 trimming in fastp and clone calling in MiXCR, and kept productive beta chains. When rows share a CDR3 protein, they turn into one entry using the most common DNA and genes. A total of around 450,000 distinct CDR3 sequences appear in this sample, approximately 33% of them only once. Roughly 13% of the sample comes from the top ten. Only a few counts were recorded for this clonotype. It lacks a known antigen. Per-base quality was not reported, and no clone a single base away is much larger than it.

This clonotype was obtained from a human donor in good health (CMV status not recorded). Some clones in this sample may be carry-over from other donors' samples. Sequencing was carried out using PBMCs. The chain was built from TRBV7-2 and TRBJ2-2, with no D gene named confidently. The bases are TGTGCCAGCAGCTTCGAACCCACCGGGGAGCTGTTTTTT. Its translation reads: CASSFEPTGELFF.